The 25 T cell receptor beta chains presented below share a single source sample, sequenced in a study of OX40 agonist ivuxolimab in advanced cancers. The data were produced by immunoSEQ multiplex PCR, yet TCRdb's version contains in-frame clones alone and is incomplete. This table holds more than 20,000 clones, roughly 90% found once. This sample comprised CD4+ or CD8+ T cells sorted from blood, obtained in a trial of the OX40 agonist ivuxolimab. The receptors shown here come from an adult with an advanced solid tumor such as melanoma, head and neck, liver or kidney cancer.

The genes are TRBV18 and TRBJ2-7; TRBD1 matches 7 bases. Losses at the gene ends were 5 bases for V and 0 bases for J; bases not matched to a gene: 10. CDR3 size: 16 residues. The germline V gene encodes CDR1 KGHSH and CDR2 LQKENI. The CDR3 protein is CASSTEYRGFSYEQYF. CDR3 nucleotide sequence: TGTGCCAGCTCAACCGAGTACAGGGGATTCTCCTACGAGCAGTACTTC.

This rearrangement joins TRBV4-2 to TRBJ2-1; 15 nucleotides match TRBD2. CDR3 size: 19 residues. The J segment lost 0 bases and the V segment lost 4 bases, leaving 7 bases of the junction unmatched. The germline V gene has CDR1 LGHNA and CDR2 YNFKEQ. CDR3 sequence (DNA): TGTGCCAGCAGCCCTGGGACTAGCGGGAGGATTAGCTCCTACAATGAGCAGTTCTTC. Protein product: CASSPGTSGRISSYNEQFF.

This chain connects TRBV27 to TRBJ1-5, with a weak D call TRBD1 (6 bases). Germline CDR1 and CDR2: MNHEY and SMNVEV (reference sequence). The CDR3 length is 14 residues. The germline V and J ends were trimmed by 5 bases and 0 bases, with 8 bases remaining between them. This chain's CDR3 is CASSRTVSNQPQHF. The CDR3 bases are TGTGCCAGCAGTCGGACAGTTAGCAATCAGCCCCAGCATTTT.

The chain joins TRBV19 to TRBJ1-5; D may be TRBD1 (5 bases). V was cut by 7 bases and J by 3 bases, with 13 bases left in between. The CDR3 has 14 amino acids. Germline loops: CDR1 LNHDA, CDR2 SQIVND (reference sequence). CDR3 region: CASISRDANQPQHF. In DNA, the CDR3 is TGTGCCAGTATAAGCAGGGATGCCAATCAGCCCCAGCATTTT. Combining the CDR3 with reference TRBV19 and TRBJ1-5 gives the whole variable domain DGGITQSPKYLFRKEGQNVTLSCEQNLNHDAMYWYRQDPGQGLRLIYYSQIVNDFQKGDIAEGYSVSREKKESFPLTVTSAQKNPTAFYLCASISRDANQPQHFGDGTRLSIL.

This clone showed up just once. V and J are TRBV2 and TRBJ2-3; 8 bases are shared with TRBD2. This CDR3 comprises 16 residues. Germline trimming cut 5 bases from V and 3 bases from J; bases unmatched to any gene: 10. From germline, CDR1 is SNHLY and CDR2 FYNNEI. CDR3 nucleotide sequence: TGTGCCAGCAGTCAAGTGATCAGCGGGAGAACAGATACGCAGTATTTT. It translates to CASSQVISGRTDTQYF.

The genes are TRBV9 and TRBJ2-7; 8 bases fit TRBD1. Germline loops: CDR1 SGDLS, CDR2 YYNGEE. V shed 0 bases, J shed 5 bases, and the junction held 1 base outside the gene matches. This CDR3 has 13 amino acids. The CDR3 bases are TGTGCCAGCAGCGTAGGGACAGGGAACGAGCAGTACTTC. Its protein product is CASSVGTGNEQYF. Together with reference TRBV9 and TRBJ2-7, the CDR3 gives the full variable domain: DSGVTQTPKHLITATGQRVTLRCSPRSGDLSVYWYQQSLDQGLQFLIQYYNGEERAKGNILERFSAQQFPDLHSELNLSSLELGDSALYFCASSVGTGNEQYFGPGTRLTVT.

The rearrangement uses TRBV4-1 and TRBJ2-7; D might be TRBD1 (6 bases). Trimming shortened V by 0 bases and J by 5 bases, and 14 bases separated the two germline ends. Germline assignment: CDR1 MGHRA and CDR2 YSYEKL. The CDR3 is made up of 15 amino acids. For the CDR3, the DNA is TGCGCCAGCAGCCAAGACAGGGGCCAACTCAACGAGCAGTACTTC. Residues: CASSQDRGQLNEQYF.

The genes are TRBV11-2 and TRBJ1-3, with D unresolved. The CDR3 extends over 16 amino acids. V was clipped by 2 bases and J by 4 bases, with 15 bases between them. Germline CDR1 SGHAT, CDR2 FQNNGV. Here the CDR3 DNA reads TGTGCCAGCAGCTTAATTGACCCTGGATGGGGAAACACCATATATTTT. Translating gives CASSLIDPGWGNTIYF.

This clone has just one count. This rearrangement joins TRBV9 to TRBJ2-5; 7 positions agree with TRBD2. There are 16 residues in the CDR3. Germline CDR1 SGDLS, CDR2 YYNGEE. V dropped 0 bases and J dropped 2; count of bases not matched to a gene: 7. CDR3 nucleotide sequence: TGTGCCAGCAGCGTAGGGGCTAGCGGAATACAAGAGACCCAGTACTTC. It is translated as CASSVGASGIQETQYF.

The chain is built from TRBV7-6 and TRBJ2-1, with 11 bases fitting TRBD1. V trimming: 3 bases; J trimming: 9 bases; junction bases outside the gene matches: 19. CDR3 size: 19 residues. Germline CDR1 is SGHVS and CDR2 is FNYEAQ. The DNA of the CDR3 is TGTGCCAGCAGCTTTTTCCGGCCGATCATAGGACAGGGGGCGAGTGAGCAGTTCTTC. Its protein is CASSFFRPIIGQGASEQFF.

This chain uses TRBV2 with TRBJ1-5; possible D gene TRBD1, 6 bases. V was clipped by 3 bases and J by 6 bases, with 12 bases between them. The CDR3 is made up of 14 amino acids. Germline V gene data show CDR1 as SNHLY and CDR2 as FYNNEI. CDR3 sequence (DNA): TGTGCCAGCAGTGATACGGGGGGCGGTCAGCCCCAGCATTTT. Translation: CASSDTGGGQPQHF.

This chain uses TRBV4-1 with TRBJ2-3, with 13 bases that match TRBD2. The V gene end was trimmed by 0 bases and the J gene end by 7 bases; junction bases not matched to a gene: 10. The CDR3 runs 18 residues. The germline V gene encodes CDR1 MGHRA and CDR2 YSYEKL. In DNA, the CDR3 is TGCGCCAGCAGCCAAGAGGCGGACGGACTAGCGGGAGAATATACGCAGTATTTT. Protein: CASSQEADGLAGEYTQYF.

CDR3 in amino acids: CASSDTSGRQYNEQFF. The CDR3 DNA sequence: TGTGCCAGCAGTGACACTAGCGGGAGGCAGTACAATGAGCAGTTCTTC. The V gene is TRBV2, the J gene TRBJ2-1, with TRBD2 identical over 12 bases. The germline gives CDR1 SNHLY, CDR2 FYNNEI. The V segment lost 3 bases and the J segment 4 bases; nucleotides outside the gene matches: 4. The CDR3 totals 16 residues.

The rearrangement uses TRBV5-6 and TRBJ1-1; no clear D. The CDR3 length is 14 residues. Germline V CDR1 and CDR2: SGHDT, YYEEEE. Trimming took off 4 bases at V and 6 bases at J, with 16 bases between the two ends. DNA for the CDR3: TGTGCCAGCAGCCCGGTTACGTACGCGGCTGAAGCTTTCTTT. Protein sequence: CASSPVTYAAEAFF.

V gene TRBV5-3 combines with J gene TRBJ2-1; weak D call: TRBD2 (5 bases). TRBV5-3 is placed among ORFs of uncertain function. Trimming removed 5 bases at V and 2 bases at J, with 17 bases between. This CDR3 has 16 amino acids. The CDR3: CARSRTAVVTYNEQFF. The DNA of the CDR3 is TGTGCCAGAAGTCGGACTGCGGTAGTAACCTACAATGAGCAGTTCTTC.

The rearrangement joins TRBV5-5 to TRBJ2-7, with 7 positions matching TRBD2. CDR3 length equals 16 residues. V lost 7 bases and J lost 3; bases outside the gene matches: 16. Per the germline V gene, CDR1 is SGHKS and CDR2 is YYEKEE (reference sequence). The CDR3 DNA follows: TGTGCCAGCGGGCTAGCGGAAACGTTCCCCTACTACGAGCAGTACTTC. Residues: CASGLAETFPYYEQYF.

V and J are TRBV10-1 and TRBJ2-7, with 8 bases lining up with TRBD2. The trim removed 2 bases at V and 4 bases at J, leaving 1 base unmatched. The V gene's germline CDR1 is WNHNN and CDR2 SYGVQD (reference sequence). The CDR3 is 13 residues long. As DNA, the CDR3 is TGCGCCAGCAGTGAGGCTAGCGGGTACGAGCAGTACTTC. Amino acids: CASSEASGYEQYF.

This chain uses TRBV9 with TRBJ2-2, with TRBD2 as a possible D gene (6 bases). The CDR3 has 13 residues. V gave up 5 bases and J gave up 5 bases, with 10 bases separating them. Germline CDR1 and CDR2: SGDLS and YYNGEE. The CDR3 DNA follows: TGTGCCAGCAGAGATGGGACTACCGGGGAGCTGTTTTTT. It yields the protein CASRDGTTGELFF.

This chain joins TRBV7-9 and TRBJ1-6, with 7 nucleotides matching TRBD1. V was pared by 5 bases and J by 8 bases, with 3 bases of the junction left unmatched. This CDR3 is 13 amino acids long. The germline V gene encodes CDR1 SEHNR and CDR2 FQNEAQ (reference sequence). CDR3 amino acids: CASSPDRDSPLHF. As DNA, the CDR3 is TGTGCCAGCAGCCCCGACAGGGATTCACCCCTCCACTTT.

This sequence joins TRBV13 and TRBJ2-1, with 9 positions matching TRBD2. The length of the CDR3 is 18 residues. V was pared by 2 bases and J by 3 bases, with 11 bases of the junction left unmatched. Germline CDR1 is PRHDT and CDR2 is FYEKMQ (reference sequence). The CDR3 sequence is CASSLFASGNSLYNEQFF. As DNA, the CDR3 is TGTGCCAGCAGCTTATTTGCTAGCGGGAACTCGCTCTACAATGAGCAGTTCTTC. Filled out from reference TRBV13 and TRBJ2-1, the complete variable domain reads AAGVIQSPRHLIKEKRETATLKCYPIPRHDTVYWYQQGPGQDPQFLISFYEKMQSDKGSIPDRFSAQQFSDYHSELNMSSLELGDSALYFCASSLFASGNSLYNEQFFGPGTRLTVL.

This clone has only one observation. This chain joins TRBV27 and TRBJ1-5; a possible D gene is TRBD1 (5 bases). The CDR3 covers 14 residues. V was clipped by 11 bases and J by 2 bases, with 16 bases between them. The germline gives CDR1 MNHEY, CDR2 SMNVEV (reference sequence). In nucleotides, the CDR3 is TGTGCCTCCCGGGCAGGGTTGGGCAATCAGCCCCAGCATTTT. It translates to CASRAGLGNQPQHF.

The CDR3 nucleotides are TGCGCCAGCAGTCAATCATCGGGACAGGGACACTATGGCTACACCTTC. As protein: CASSQSSGQGHYGYTF. The chain combines TRBV23-1 with TRBJ1-2; TRBD1 agrees at 9 bases. TRBV23-1 has ORF status, its function being uncertain. The CDR3 covers 16 residues. V lost 0 bases to trimming and J lost 3 bases; unmatched junction nucleotides: 5.

The CDR3 is CSVEGTGELFF. In nucleotides, the CDR3 is TGCAGCGTTGAGGGGACCGGGGAGCTGTTTTTT. The rearrangement links TRBV29-1 to TRBJ2-2; D gene uncertain. The V end was cut by 3 bases, the J end by 5 bases, with 4 bases between. CDR3 length: 11 residues. Germline V gene data show CDR1 as SQVTM and CDR2 as ANQGSEA.

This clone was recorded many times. CDR3 sequence (DNA): TGTGCCAAAAACGGGCCTAGAGGGACAGATACGCAGTATTTT. Protein product: CAKNGPRGTDTQYF. V is TRBV2 and J is TRBJ2-3; perhaps TRBD2 as D (5 bases). Trimming shortened V by 10 bases and J by 3 bases, and 17 bases separated the two germline ends. Germline V gene lookup returns CDR1 SNHLY and CDR2 FYNNEI. This CDR3 comprises 14 residues.

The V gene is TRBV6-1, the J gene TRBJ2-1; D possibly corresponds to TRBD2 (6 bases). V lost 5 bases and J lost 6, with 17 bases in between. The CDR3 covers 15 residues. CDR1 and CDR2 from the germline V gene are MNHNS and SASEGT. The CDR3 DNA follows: TGTGCCAGCAGTTTGACCCGATTCGGGGGCAATGAGCAGTTCTTC. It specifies CASSLTRFGGNEQFF.